The rows below give T cell receptor beta chains drawn from one sample of a study of blood T cell repertoires in COVID-19. Clones were read by immunoSEQ multiplex PCR, and TCRdb kept only the in-frame ones, dropping some. The data show 200,000 to 250,000 clones, with 90% seen just once and over 0.95% held by the top ten. The specimen was PBMCs or T cells enriched from blood (not recorded which). These TCRs come from a young man who had recovered from COVID-19. The CDR3 runs from the conserved cysteine through the conserved F or W. Each record gives: clone size, V gene, D gene, J gene, CDR3 protein, CDR3 DNA. D genes are given only for firm matches. Rows may omit the clone size; those that give it use once, few, many or a size class.

-	TRBV30	-	TRBJ2-5	CAWSAPGYQETQYF	TGTGCCTGGAGCGCCCCGGGGTACCAAGAGACCCAGTACTTC
-	TRBV15	-	TRBJ1-1	CATSRVDTEAFF	TGTGCCACCAGCAGAGTCGACACTGAAGCTTTCTTT
-	TRBV6-5	-	TRBJ1-1	CASRIPGKNTEAFF	TGTGCCAGCAGGATACCGGGAAAGAACACTGAAGCTTTCTTT
-	TRBV5-1	-	TRBJ2-2	CASSLSVRRNTGELFF	TGCGCCAGCAGCTTGTCGGTTCGAAGGAACACCGGGGAGCTGTTTTTT
-	TRBV29-1	TRBD1	TRBJ1-6	CSVFDRVPPLHF	TGCAGCGTCTTCGACAGGGTTCCACCCCTCCACTTT
-	TRBV4-1	-	TRBJ1-6	CASSQAGSGSSYNSPLHF	TGCGCCAGCAGCCAAGCGGGGAGCGGAAGCTCCTATAATTCACCCCTCCACTTT
-	TRBV2	-	TRBJ1-3	CASNRQQASGNTIYF	TGTGCCAGCAATCGCCAACAGGCCTCTGGAAACACCATATATTTT
-	TRBV6-5	-	TRBJ2-5	CASSFTGIPQETQYF	TGTGCCAGCAGTTTTACCGGGATACCGCAAGAGACCCAGTACTTC
-	TRBV4-1	TRBD1	TRBJ2-7	CASSQAGTVDPYEQYF	TGCGCCAGCAGCCAAGCAGGGACAGTTGATCCCTACGAGCAGTACTTC
-	TRBV20-1	TRBD2	TRBJ2-7	CSASSASGSWAEQYF	TGCAGTGCTAGTAGTGCTAGCGGGAGCTGGGCGGAGCAGTACTTC
-	TRBV2	TRBD1	TRBJ2-2	CASSDDRGTGELFF	TGTGCCAGCAGTGATGACAGGGGGACCGGGGAGCTGTTTTTT
-	TRBV4-1	-	TRBJ2-3	CASSQVVGSTDTQYF	TGCGCCAGCAGCCAAGTAGTCGGGAGCACAGATACGCAGTATTTT
-	TRBV4-1	-	TRBJ2-1	CASSQGGGVSYNEQFF	TGCGCCAGCAGCCAAGGGGGGGGCGTCTCCTACAATGAGCAGTTCTTC
-	TRBV12-5	TRBD1	TRBJ2-7	CASGLVEGARWIEQYF	TGTGCTAGTGGTTTGGTAGAGGGGGCTAGGTGGATCGAGCAGTACTTC
few	TRBV6-4	-	TRBJ1-2	CASKGLRLVYGYTF	TGTGCCAGTAAGGGGTTGAGGCTGGTCTATGGCTACACCTTC
-	TRBV6-6	TRBD1	TRBJ1-1	CASRYRGAHTEAFF	TGTGCCAGCAGGTACAGGGGCGCACACACTGAAGCTTTCTTT
-	TRBV7-2	-	TRBJ2-1	CASSLVGGNSYNEQFF	TGTGCCAGCAGCTTAGTAGGGGGAAACTCCTACAATGAGCAGTTCTTC
few	TRBV7-2	TRBD2	TRBJ2-3	CASRSGGAGTDTQYF	TGTGCCAGCAGAAGCGGGGGGGCCGGCACAGATACGCAGTATTTT
-	TRBV19	TRBD2	TRBJ2-2	CASSLTSGGLTGELFF	TGTGCCAGTAGCCTGACTAGCGGGGGGTTAACCGGGGAGCTGTTTTTT
-	TRBV11-2	-	TRBJ2-7	CASSYDSYEQYF	TGTGCCAGCAGCTACGACAGCTACGAGCAGTACTTC
-	TRBV6-2/TRBV6-3	TRBD2	TRBJ2-7	CASSKGLAYEQYF	TGTGCCAGCAGTAAGGGACTAGCGTACGAGCAGTACTTC
-	TRBV11-2	-	TRBJ2-1	CASSPDLSSYNEQFF	TGTGCCAGCAGCCCGGACTTGAGCTCCTACAATGAGCAGTTCTTC
-	TRBV30	-	TRBJ1-1	CAWINQGQAFF	TGTGCCTGGATTAACCAGGGCCAAGCTTTCTTT
-	TRBV5-8	-	TRBJ1-5	CASSQQLGGALNQPQHF	TGTGCCAGCAGCCAACAGCTTGGGGGGGCCCTCAATCAGCCCCAGCATTTT
-	TRBV27	TRBD1	TRBJ1-1	CASRLQGADTEAFF	TGTGCCAGCAGGTTACAGGGGGCGGACACTGAAGCTTTCTTT
-	TRBV18	TRBD2	TRBJ2-3	CASSPPLRPSGGDTQYF	TGTGCCAGCTCACCACCGTTGAGGCCTAGCGGGGGAGATACGCAGTATTTT
-	TRBV5-1	-	TRBJ1-1	CASSSSAGNTEAFF	TGCGCCAGCAGCTCGTCTGCCGGTAACACTGAAGCTTTCTTT
-	TRBV20-1	-	TRBJ2-7	CSATSGSEQYF	TGCAGTGCAACGTCAGGCTCCGAGCAGTACTTC
-	TRBV7-2	TRBD2	TRBJ2-5	CASSPRGGPETQYF	TGTGCCAGCAGCCCCCGGGGGGGTCCAGAGACCCAGTACTTC
-	TRBV4-2	TRBD1	TRBJ1-4	CASSQVWTGDANEKLFF	TGTGCCAGCAGCCAAGTATGGACAGGCGACGCTAATGAAAAACTGTTTTTT
-	TRBV28	-	TRBJ2-1	CASSLGGGMSYNEQFF	TGTGCCAGCAGTTTGGGAGGGGGGATGTCCTACAATGAGCAGTTCTTC
-	TRBV2	-	TRBJ1-1	CASSEQGMNTEAFF	TGTGCCAGCAGTGAACAGGGCATGAACACTGAAGCTTTCTTT
-	TRBV6-6	-	TRBJ1-2	CASSQQGFSGYTF	TGTGCCAGCAGTCAGCAGGGTTTCTCTGGCTACACCTTC
once	TRBV30	TRBD1	TRBJ2-7	CAWIGTGVREQYF	TGTGCCTGGATTGGGACAGGGGTAAGGGAGCAGTACTTC
-	TRBV3-1/TRBV3-2	-	TRBJ2-1	CASSHNRVDEQFF	TGTGCCAGCAGCCACAACAGGGTGGATGAGCAGTTCTTC
-	TRBV19	-	TRBJ1-5	CASSRSTNQPQHF	TGTGCCAGTAGTAGGTCAACAAATCAGCCCCAGCATTTT
-	TRBV27	TRBD1	TRBJ1-5	CASSQGGTPNQPQHF	TGTGCCAGCAGCCAGGGGGGTACCCCTAATCAGCCCCAGCATTTT
once	TRBV28	TRBD1	TRBJ2-7	CASSLGNLLRDSHYEQYF	TGTGCCAGCAGTTTAGGGAACCTGCTCCGGGACAGCCACTACGAGCAGTACTTC
-	TRBV6-5	-	TRBJ1-1	CASSYSVRTEAFF	TGTGCCAGCAGTTACTCGGTCAGGACTGAAGCTTTCTTT
-	TRBV20-1	-	TRBJ2-1	CSARRYNEQFF	TGCAGTGCTAGGCGGTACAATGAGCAGTTCTTC
-	TRBV7-9	-	TRBJ1-4	CASSARLGGEKLFF	TGTGCCAGCAGCGCGAGACTCGGTGGTGAAAAACTGTTTTTT
few	TRBV7-8	-	TRBJ1-1	CASSQRGDTVYEAFF	TGTGCCAGCAGCCAGCGGGGGGACACCGTGTATGAAGCTTTCTTT
-	TRBV7-2	-	TRBJ1-3	CASSLAVSGNTIYF	TGTGCCAGCAGCTTAGCCGTCTCTGGAAACACCATATATTTT
once	TRBV19	-	TRBJ2-3	CASRPAVERVSTDTQYF	TGTGCCAGTAGACCCGCAGTGGAGCGGGTTAGCACAGATACGCAGTATTTT
-	TRBV6-4	-	TRBJ2-2	CASSRKADTGELFF	TGTGCCAGCAGTCGCAAGGCGGACACCGGGGAGCTGTTTTTT